Below are 6 T cell receptor beta chains sequenced from a single sample in a study of regulatory T cells in long-lasting Graves disease. Time point reported: newly diagnosed GD, antithyroid drugs for less than 3 months. Extracted PBMC RNA gave rise to the TCR library. Researchers made TCR beta libraries by using iRepertoire HTBI primers and running Arm-PCR on CDR3 regions. A single record per CDR3 protein comes from TCRdb applying MiXCR to the multiplex PCR reads. The repertoire holds 530,000 or so distinct CDR3 sequences, with around an eighth as singletons. The data were also submitted as part of a second study, on T cells in Graves' hyperthyroidism and ophthalmopathy.

The sequenced sample was peripheral blood mononuclear cells (PBMCs), obtained at new diagnosis, from a patient treated with antithyroid drugs. The receptors derive from a man aged 25-40 years with Graves disease.

There are a few counts of this clonotype. This sequence may be a read error, since a much larger clone differs from it by one base. V and J are TRBV29-1 and TRBJ2-1; 10 positions agree with TRBD1. CDR1 and CDR2 from the germline V gene are SQVTM and ANQGSEA. The CDR3 extends over 14 amino acids. The CDR3 is CSAEDRGPYNEQFF. CDR3 coding DNA: TGCAGCGCTGAAGACAGGGGGCCCTACAATGAGCAGTTCTTC.

This clonotype was counted ten times or more. The chain recombines TRBV11-1 with TRBJ2-1; tentatively, D is TRBD1 (6 bases). The V end lost 11 bases, the J end lost 9 bases, and 11 bases lay between the germline ends. Germline CDR1 and CDR2: SGHAT and FQDESV (reference sequence). The CDR3 loop spans 10 amino acids. CDR3 loop: CAHRDREQFF. Written as DNA, the CDR3 is TGTGCCCACAGGGACCGTGAGCAGTTCTTC.

The chain combines TRBV15 with TRBJ2-7; the D is unclear. The germline CDR1 and CDR2 sequences are LNHNV and YYDKDF (reference sequence). Trimming left V 6 bases short and J 0 bases short, with 12 bases between. The CDR3 contains 14 residues. CDR3 region: CATRSAASSYEQYF. The CDR3 DNA follows: TGTGCCACCAGAAGCGCGGCAAGCTCCTACGAGCAGTACTTC. Full variable domain (rest looked up from reference TRBV15 and TRBJ2-7): DAMVIQNPRYQVTQFGKPVTLSCSQTLNHNVMYWYQQKSSQAPKLLFHYYDKDFNNEADTPDNFQSRRPNTSFCFLDIRSPGLGDTAMYLCATRSAASSYEQYFGPGTRLTVT.

This clonotype appeared many times. V usage is TRBV12-3 or TRBV12-4 and J usage is TRBJ2-1, with D tentatively TRBD1 (5 bases). This CDR3 region has 15 residues. Between the trimmed V and J ends, which lost 4 bases and 5 bases, there was a span of 15 bases. DNA for the CDR3: TGTGCCAGCAGTTCTAAGGGGCCAAAGGACAATGAGCAGTTCTTC. It specifies CASSSKGPKDNEQFF.

The CDR3 DNA is TGCAGTGGGTCGTCCGGGAGGCTTCGTTATACGCAGTATTTT. Its protein is CSGSSGRLRYTQYF. The chain has TRBV20-1 and TRBJ2-3; 7 bases agree with TRBD2. The CDR3 totals 14 residues. Germline V CDR1 and CDR2: DFQATT, SNEGSKA (reference sequence). With 7 bases clipped from V and 7 bases from J, the junction kept 14 bases outside the gene matches.

This clonotype was picked up many times. This chain connects TRBV29-1 to TRBJ2-1; TRBD2 aligns across 10 bases. Trimming cost V 2 bases and J 9 bases; bases outside gene matches: 13. The germline gives CDR1 SQVTM, CDR2 ANQGSEA. The length of the CDR3 is 16 residues. CDR3 residues: CSVEKSSGGERGEQFF. The CDR3 DNA sequence: TGCAGCGTTGAAAAATCTAGCGGGGGAGAGCGCGGTGAGCAGTTCTTC.